This T cell receptor beta chain was sequenced for a study of shared clonotypes between healthy human individuals. Deletions cut 5 bases from V and 2 bases from J, with 15 bases between. The CDR3 consists of 16 residues. Germline V lookup: CDR1 SGHTA, CDR2 FQGTGA. This table comes from immunoSEQ multiplex PCR, and its TCRdb copy is limited to in-frame clones, with some not included. The sample records about a million clones, approximately 75% being singletons. The TCR comes from a man aged 18 to 30 in good health. Some clones in this sample may be carry-over from other donors' samples. The sample comprised memory CD4+ T cells from PBMCs. Stated subset: CD45RA-negative fraction. The gene calls are TRBV7-3 and TRBJ2-2; tentatively, D is TRBD1 or TRBD2 (5 bases each). In nucleotides, the CDR3 is TGTGCCAGCAGCGCCGCTGGGGGAACAAACACCGGGGAGCTGTTTTTT. This gives the protein CASSAAGGTNTGELFF.